The 8 T cell receptor beta chains in this list originate from one sample, sequenced in a study of T cell responses to AZD1222 COVID-19 vaccine. Clones were read by immunoSEQ multiplex PCR, and TCRdb kept only the in-frame ones, dropping some. Of about 200,000 clones listed, roughly nine tenths are singletons. Here the sequenced sample was peripheral blood, taken 28 days after the second AZD1222 dose. These receptors all come from an adult who received the AZD1222 COVID-19 vaccine.

This clone is a singleton in its sample. The chain carries TRBV7-2 and TRBJ1-2, with a tentative D call TRBD1 (5 bases). The V end was cut by 5 bases, the J end by 4 bases, with 11 bases between. CDR1 is SGHTA, CDR2 FQGNSA, per germline. The CDR3 is 13 residues long. The DNA of the CDR3 is TGTGCCAGCAGCCCAGGGACCATCTATGGCTACACCTTC. It codes for CASSPGTIYGYTF.

V and J are TRBV11-2 and TRBJ2-2; no clear D gene. Germline-derived CDR1 and CDR2 are SGHAT and FQNNGV. The CDR3 is made up of 16 amino acids. V gave up 1 base and J gave up 0 bases, with 9 bases separating them. CDR3 coding DNA: TGTGCCAGCAGCTTAGTTCCAGGATCGAACACCGGGGAGCTGTTTTTT. Translation gives CASSLVPGSNTGELFF.

V usage is TRBV10-3 and J usage is TRBJ2-3; D is uncertain. The CDR3 is 14 residues long. Germline-derived CDR1 and CDR2 are ENHRY and SYGVKD. V dropped 7 bases and J dropped 1 base, with 12 bases sitting between them. The CDR3 DNA follows: TGTGCCATCATCTCACCTAAGGGCACAGATACGCAGTATTTT. Its translation: CAIISPKGTDTQYF.

This chain links TRBV19 with TRBJ2-5, with D tentatively TRBD1 (7 bases). Trimming removed 5 bases at V and 4 bases at J, with 17 bases between. The V gene's germline CDR1 is LNHDA and CDR2 SQIVND (reference sequence). There are 15 residues in the CDR3. CDR3 in amino acids: CASSPWTGAGETQYF. CDR3 in DNA: TGTGCCAGTAGTCCCTGGACAGGAGCGGGAGAGACCCAGTACTTC.

This chain uses TRBV19 with TRBJ2-7, with TRBD2 matching 7 bases. This CDR3 has 14 residues. V lost 3 bases to trimming and J lost 3 bases; unmatched junction nucleotides: 5. CDR1 is LNHDA and CDR2 is SQIVND in the germline V gene (reference sequence). The CDR3 region has the DNA TGTGCCAGTAGTATCGCTAGCGGACGCTACGAGCAGTACTTC. This encodes CASSIASGRYEQYF.

This sequence joins TRBV19 and TRBJ1-4, with TRBD1 matching 7 bases. The CDR3 covers 13 residues. Losses at the gene ends were 5 bases for V and 8 bases for J; bases not matched to a gene: 5. In germline, CDR1 is LNHDA, CDR2 SQIVND (reference sequence). CDR3 nucleotides: TGTGCCAGTAGTTCCAGGGGGTGGGAAAAACTGTTTTTT. This codes for CASSSRGWEKLFF.

The chain couples TRBV7-3 to TRBJ2-7; 7 bases map to TRBD2. The CDR3 contains 15 residues. The germline V gene encodes CDR1 SGHTA and CDR2 FQGTGA. V lost 2 bases and J lost 2; bases outside the gene matches: 6. The CDR3 sequence is CASSLLAGTTYEQYF. The CDR3 DNA reads as TGTGCCAGCAGCTTACTGGCAGGGACTACCTACGAGCAGTACTTC. Supplemented by reference TRBV7-3 and TRBJ2-7, the full variable domain reads GAGVSQTPSNKVTEKGKYVELRCDPISGHTALYWYRQSLGQGPEFLIYFQGTGAADDSGLPNDRFFAVRPEGSVSTLKIQRTERGDSAVYLCASSLLAGTTYEQYFGPGTRLTVT.

The V call is TRBV7-6, the J call TRBJ2-1; D uncertain. The V and J ends lost 1 base and 9 bases respectively, with 13 bases between them. CDR1 and CDR2 (germline): SGHVS, FNYEAQ. The CDR3 contains 14 residues. The DNA for the CDR3 is TGTGCCAGCAGCTTAGAGGCGTCAGGCAGTGAGCAGTTCTTC. Amino acid sequence: CASSLEASGSEQFF. Full variable domain (outside the CDR3, taken from reference TRBV7-6 and TRBJ2-1): GAGVSQSPRYKVTKRGQDVALRCDPISGHVSLYWYRQALGQGPEFLTYFNYEAQQDKSGLPNDRFSAERPEGSISTLTIQRTEQRDSAMYRCASSLEASGSEQFFGPGTRLTVL.